This T cell receptor beta chain appears in the sequencing data of a study of shared clonotypes between healthy human individuals. When replicate PCRs were run on sorted subsets, they used 150 to 200 ng DNA, 30,000 to 35,000 T cell genomes. Measured with immunoSEQ multiplex PCR; TCRdb has only the in-frame clones, and not every one. The sample holds around 2.5 million clones, over 85% seen once. Remarks on this clone: Other DNA variants within this sample encode the same CDR3.

Germline V gene sequence: CDR1 ENHRY, CDR2 SYGVKD. Trimming pared 6 bases from V and 1 base from J, leaving 9 bases between. The CDR3 sequence is 13 residues long. Those who donated were healthy HIV-negative adults, with no recent acute infections or vaccinations reported. This sequence originates from a man aged 18 to 30 in good health. Some clones in this sample may be carry-over from other donors' samples. The sample taken for sequencing was naive CD4+ T cells from PBMCs. The subset here: CD45RA+ positively selected. The rearrangement links TRBV10-3 to TRBJ1-1; D not resolved. The CDR3 is CAISPGGNTEAFF. CDR3 DNA: TGTGCCATCAGCCCTGGTGGGAACACTGAAGCTTTCTTT.